This T cell receptor beta chain emerged from a study of T cell clonotyping in hematopoietic cell transplantation. Background on the study: Recipients' pretransplant samples followed cytoreduction.

Clones were sequenced by immunoSEQ multiplex PCR, and TCRdb holds only the in-frame ones, with some missing. Here the sample spans approximately 26,000 clones, 84% being singletons. Study-wide results and limits: Broader posttransplant TCR repertoire diversity was predicted by graft donor and pretransplant recipient Inverse Simpson Index values. Recipient TCR diversity dropped after transplant; expanded clonotypes rose from day 30 to 180. CD4 and CD8 repertoire contributions could not be separated without sorting.

Time point of the sample: recipient sample about 28 days before transplant, after cytoreduction. A note on this clone: The antigen is undetermined.

Germline assignment: CDR1 MRHNA and CDR2 SNTAGT. V was pared by 2 bases and J by 2 bases, with 14 bases between. CDR3 length: 16 residues. Here the sequenced sample was peripheral blood mononuclear cells, taken before stem cell transplant. This chain connects TRBV6-4 to TRBJ2-3, with a tentative D call TRBD2 (7 bases). The clonotype originates from a woman aged 60-75 years with acute myeloid leukemia. Some clones in this sample may be carry-over from other donors' samples. The CDR3 DNA reads as TGTGCCAGCAGTGACGAGGGAGGGGGGACCACAGATACGCAGTATTTT. Amino acids: CASSDEGGGTTDTQYF.